A single sample gave rise to the 22 T cell receptor beta chains below, sequenced in a study of T cell clonality in common variable immunodeficiency. TCRdb keeps only in-frame clones here, not all; method: immunoSEQ multiplex PCR. This sample comprises roughly 50,000 clones, none seen once only. The sequenced sample consisted of peripheral blood mononuclear cells. These receptors originate from a person between 18 and 70 years old in good health.

This clone was found many times. The sequenced fragment ends 3 residues before the CDR3 boundary, so the rest is inferred from the germline J gene. The rearrangement joins TRBV18 to TRBJ2-7; tentative D call: TRBD1 (6 bases). The CDR3 spans 14 residues. Trimming cost V 4 bases and J 2 bases, with 12 bases left between them. Germline assignment: CDR1 KGHSH and CDR2 LQKENI. Partial CDR3 DNA: TGTGCCAGCTCACGACCCGACAGGACCTACGAG. Its protein is CASSRPDRTYE. The whole CDR3 region reads CASSRPDRTYEQYF.

This clone was seen repeatedly, ten times or more. The read stops 3 residues short of the end of the CDR3; the missing end is completed from the germline J gene. The chain carries TRBV7-9 and TRBJ2-5; D unclear. Per germline, CDR1 SEHNR and CDR2 FQNEAQ (reference sequence). V dropped 3 bases and J dropped 0 bases, with 5 bases sitting between them. This CDR3 comprises 13 residues. Partial CDR3 DNA: TGTGCCAGCAGCTTCGGTTACCAAGAGACC. Translation: CASSFGYQET. The whole CDR3 protein is CASSFGYQETQYF.

This clone showed up just a few times. From the germline J gene comes the end of the CDR3, since the read stops 3 residues before it. This rearrangement joins TRBV11-3 to TRBJ2-2; D is possibly TRBD1 (6 bases). The germline V gene encodes CDR1 SGHNT and CDR2 YENEEA. This CDR3 is 15 amino acids long. Between the trimmed V and J ends, which lost 5 bases and 3 bases, there was a span of 13 bases. The CDR3 is CASSARTVDTGELFF. CDR3 bases read: TGTGCCAGCAGCGCCCGGACAGTAGACACCGGGGAG.

This clone was detected many times. Read coverage stops 3 residues before the CDR3 terminus; the germline J gene supplies the remainder. This chain connects TRBV12-3 or TRBV12-4 to TRBJ2-2; 11 bases agree with TRBD2. This CDR3 has 16 amino acids. V dropped 6 bases and J dropped 3; count of bases not matched to a gene: 6. CDR3 DNA, as far as it was read: TGTGCCAGCAGGGCGACTAGCGGGACACACACCGGGGAG. As protein: CASRATSGTHTGE. The complete CDR3 sequence is CASRATSGTHTGELFF.

This clone was detected many times. Read sequence stops 3 residues before the CDR3 end, and the germline J gene provides the missing end. The rearrangement links TRBV11-3 to TRBJ2-6; 7 positions match TRBD2. Per germline, CDR1 SGHNT and CDR2 YENEEA. This CDR3 has 15 residues. V shed 5 bases, J shed 2 bases, and the junction held 3 bases outside the gene matches. CDR3 residues: CASSTSVTGANVLTF. CDR3 DNA (partial): TGTGCCAGCAGCACTAGCGTGACTGGGGCCAACGTC.

There are a few counts of this clone. The CDR3 extends 3 residues past the end of the read, so its final part is completed from the germline J gene. Within the sample, other DNA sequences also encode this same CDR3. The chain uses TRBV7-2 and TRBJ1-2; no clear D gene. This CDR3 region has 14 residues. The V gene's germline CDR1 is SGHTA and CDR2 FQGNSA. The sequenced part of the CDR3 DNA is TGTGCCAGCAGCCAGGAATGGGTCAACAATGAA. This encodes CASSQEWVNNE. The whole CDR3 is CASSQEWVNNEYTF.

This clone was detected many times. The CDR3 is cut off 3 residues early in the read; its end comes from the germline J gene. The chain is built from TRBV30 and TRBJ1-1, with D uncertain. Germline V lookup: CDR1 GTSNPN, CDR2 SVGIG (reference sequence). The germline V and J ends were trimmed by 0 bases and 4 bases, with 9 bases remaining between them. The CDR3 length is 13 residues. CDR3 DNA (partial): TGTGCCTGGAGTGTAAGTTCGGGCACTGAA. Its translation is CAWSVSSGTE. In full, the CDR3 is CAWSVSSGTEAFF.

Concerning this clone: The CDR3 extends 3 residues past the end of the read, so its final part is completed from the germline J gene. This rearrangement joins TRBV5-6 to TRBJ2-7, with D possibly TRBD1 on 6 matching bases. CDR1 and CDR2 (germline): SGHDT, YYEEEE. There are 12 residues in the CDR3. Deletions cut 4 bases from V and 4 bases from J, with 9 bases between. The sequenced part of the CDR3 DNA is TGTGCCAGCAGCAATGACAGGTACGAG. This encodes CASSNDRYE. The entire CDR3 protein reads CASSNDRYEQYF.

The sample holds a few counts of this clone. Read data end 3 residues before the CDR3 end; the end is taken from the germline J gene. The chain is built from TRBV19 and TRBJ1-4, with D hard to call. Germline V gives CDR1 LNHDA, CDR2 SQIVND (reference sequence). V lost 5 bases and J 6 bases, leaving 10 bases between the germline ends. This CDR3 is 13 amino acids long. CDR3 bases read: TGTGCCAGTAGTCGCCAGGCCGATGAAAAA. The encoded protein is CASSRQADEK. The full CDR3 protein is CASSRQADEKLFF.

A remark on this clone: The sequence runs out 3 residues before the end of the CDR3; the remainder is reconstructed from the germline J gene. The chain links TRBV19 to TRBJ1-2; no definite D call. The CDR3 spans 13 residues. Germline-derived CDR1 and CDR2 are LNHDA and SQIVND (reference sequence). Incomplete CDR3 DNA: TGTGCCAGTAGTAAGGGCCGCGTGAGTGAC. This sequence encodes CASSKGRVSD. The entire CDR3 protein is CASSKGRVSDYTF.

In this sample, this clone turned up many times. The read falls 3 residues short of the CDR3 end, and the missing part is taken from the germline J gene. The J gene is TRBJ2-1, the V gene TRBV7-3; tentatively, D is TRBD2 (5 bases). Trimming stripped 4 bases from V and 7 bases from J, with 11 bases between. Germline V CDR1 and CDR2: SGHTA, FQGTGA. The CDR3 length is 13 residues. The sequenced CDR3 bases are TGTGCCAGCAGCTCCACGGGCGGGAATGAG. Residues: CASSSTGGNE. The complete CDR3 sequence is CASSSTGGNEQFF. Full variable domain (remainder filled in from reference TRBV7-3 and TRBJ2-1): GAGVSQTPSNKVTEKGKYVELRCDPISGHTALYWYRQSLGQGPEFLIYFQGTGAADDSGLPNDRFFAVRPEGSVSTLKIQRTERGDSAVYLCASSSTGGNEQFFGPGTRLTVL.

This clone was seen many times. The read is 3 residues too short to cover the CDR3 end, so that end is filled in from the germline J gene. The rearrangement joins TRBV20-1 to TRBJ2-2, with D perhaps matching TRBD1 (5 bases). The CDR3 is 12 amino acids. V lost 2 bases and J 6 bases, leaving 7 bases between the germline ends. Germline CDR1 DFQATT, CDR2 SNEGSKA (reference sequence). The CDR3: CSARTGPGELFF. The part of the CDR3 DNA that was read is TGCAGTGCTAGAACAGGTCCCGGGGAG.

This clone was counted many times. The sequence runs out 3 residues before the end of the CDR3; the remainder is reconstructed from the germline J gene. The chain uses TRBV18 and TRBJ2-7, with unresolved D. V was cut by 8 bases and J by 0 bases, with 14 bases left in between. The CDR3 length is 14 residues. Germline-derived CDR1 and CDR2 are KGHSH and LQKENI. CDR3 loop: CASQPEQHSYEQYF. The part of the CDR3 DNA that was read is TGTGCCAGCCAACCAGAACAACACTCCTACGAG.

In its sample, this clone was seen many times. The sequence runs out 3 residues before the end of the CDR3; the remainder is reconstructed from the germline J gene. The sample has other DNA sequences that encode this CDR3 too. The chain is built from TRBV7-2 and TRBJ1-2; 7 nucleotides match TRBD1. This CDR3 has 14 amino acids. Germline CDR1 is SGHTA and CDR2 is FQGNSA. Losses at the gene ends were 3 bases for V and 2 bases for J; bases not matched to a gene: 3. CDR3 bases read: TGTGCCAGCAGCTTCCGCAGGGGGAACTATGGC. This codes for CASSFRRGNYG. From start to end, the CDR3 is CASSFRRGNYGYTF.

This clone appeared many times. The sequenced fragment ends 3 residues before the CDR3 boundary, so the rest is inferred from the germline J gene. The chain combines TRBV20-1 with TRBJ2-7; D gene unclear. With 0 bases removed from V and 0 bases from J, the gap between germline ends came to 12 bases. In germline, CDR1 is DFQATT, CDR2 SNEGSKA (reference sequence). The length of the CDR3 is 15 residues. The CDR3 bases that were read are TGCAGTGCTAGAGATAGTGGCGGAGTCTCCTACGAG. Translated: CSARDSGGVSYE. The whole CDR3 sequence is CSARDSGGVSYEQYF.

This clone was detected many times. At one of its ends the junction is not consistent with the germline gene, which may arise from a read error. The read ends 3 residues early relative to the CDR3; the germline J gene fills the gap. The rearrangement links TRBV4-2 to TRBJ2-6; D is perhaps TRBD1 (6 bases). The CDR3 runs to 17 residues. Germline assignment: CDR1 LGHNA and CDR2 YNFKEQ. The part of the CDR3 DNA that was read is TGCGCCAGCAGCCAAGAGAGGGACACGGCTGGGGCCAACGTC. It specifies CASSQERDTAGANV. The CDR3 reads in full as CASSQERDTAGANVLTF.

In regard to this clone: The CDR3 is cut off 3 residues early in the read; its end comes from the germline J gene. The V call is TRBV7-3, the J call TRBJ1-6; 8 bases match TRBD1. With V trimmed by 5 bases and J by 6 bases, 3 bases remained unmatched. The CDR3 spans 14 residues. CDR1 is SGHTA, CDR2 FQGTGA, per germline. The part of the CDR3 DNA that was read is TGTGCCAGCAGCGCGACAGGGGTTAATTCACCC. The encoded protein is CASSATGVNSP. The whole CDR3 sequence reads CASSATGVNSPLHF.

At least ten counts were recorded for this clone. The read stops 3 residues short of the end of the CDR3; the missing end is completed from the germline J gene. The rearrangement links TRBV30 to TRBJ1-4, with D perhaps TRBD1 (5 bases). CDR1 is GTSNPN, CDR2 SVGIG, per germline (reference sequence). The CDR3 contains 16 residues. Trimming left V 3 bases short and J 8 bases short, with 22 bases between. CDR3 sequence reads: CAWRGGGGEEGEKLFF. The part of the CDR3 DNA that was read is TGTGCCTGGAGGGGAGGTGGGGGGGAGGAGGGCGAAAAA. Variable domain in full (rest from reference TRBV30 and TRBJ1-4): SQTIHQWPATLVQPVGSPLSLECTVEGTSNPNLYWYRQAAGRGLQLLFYSVGIGQISSEVPQNLSASRPQDRQFILSSKKLLLSDSGFYLCAWRGGGGEEGEKLFFGSGTQLSVL.

A remark on this clone: The sequenced fragment ends 3 residues before the CDR3 boundary, so the rest is inferred from the germline J gene. The chain employs TRBV19 and TRBJ2-1, with 7 bases that match TRBD2. Per germline, CDR1 LNHDA and CDR2 SQIVND (reference sequence). The CDR3 covers 16 residues. V trimming: 1 base; J trimming: 7 bases; junction bases outside the gene matches: 10. The DNA read from the CDR3 is TGTGCCAGTAGTATAGTTCGGCCTAGCGGTGTGAATGAG. Translation: CASSIVRPSGVNE. Given in full, the CDR3 is CASSIVRPSGVNEQFF.

In the case of this clone: Read sequence stops 3 residues before the CDR3 end, and the germline J gene provides the missing end. The rearrangement uses TRBV13 and TRBJ2-5, with TRBD1 matching 7 bases. Germline CDR1 reads PRHDT; CDR2 reads FYEKMQ (reference sequence). V was clipped by 5 bases and J by 1 base; unmatched bases: 7. CDR3 length: 15 residues. The chain's CDR3 is CASSTWTGFQETQYF. The part of the CDR3 DNA that was read is TGTGCCAGCAGCACCTGGACAGGCTTCCAAGAGACC.

This clone was counted many times. This chain's CDR3 is CASSSWTGGTDTQYF. The CDR3 bases that were read are TGTGCCAGCAGCTCCTGGACGGGGGGCACAGATACG. This rearrangement joins TRBV7-8 to TRBJ2-3, with D possibly TRBD2 on 6 matching bases. The read ends 3 residues shy of where the CDR3 ends; the end is completed using the germline J gene. The CDR3 runs 15 residues. V was cut by 4 bases and J by 1 base, with 12 bases left in between. Germline CDR1 is SGHVS and CDR2 is FQNEAQ.

Comment on this clone: The CDR3 end is not reached by the read, which stops 3 residues before it; the germline J gene fills it in. V usage is TRBV19 and J usage is TRBJ1-1; tentative D call: TRBD1 (5 bases). The CDR3 totals 14 residues. V lost 6 bases and J lost 1, with 12 bases in between. The germline CDR1 and CDR2 sequences are LNHDA and SQIVND (reference sequence). The CDR3 sequence: CASSPPTGNTEAFF. Incomplete CDR3 DNA: TGTGCCAGTAGCCCCCCCACAGGGAACACTGAA.